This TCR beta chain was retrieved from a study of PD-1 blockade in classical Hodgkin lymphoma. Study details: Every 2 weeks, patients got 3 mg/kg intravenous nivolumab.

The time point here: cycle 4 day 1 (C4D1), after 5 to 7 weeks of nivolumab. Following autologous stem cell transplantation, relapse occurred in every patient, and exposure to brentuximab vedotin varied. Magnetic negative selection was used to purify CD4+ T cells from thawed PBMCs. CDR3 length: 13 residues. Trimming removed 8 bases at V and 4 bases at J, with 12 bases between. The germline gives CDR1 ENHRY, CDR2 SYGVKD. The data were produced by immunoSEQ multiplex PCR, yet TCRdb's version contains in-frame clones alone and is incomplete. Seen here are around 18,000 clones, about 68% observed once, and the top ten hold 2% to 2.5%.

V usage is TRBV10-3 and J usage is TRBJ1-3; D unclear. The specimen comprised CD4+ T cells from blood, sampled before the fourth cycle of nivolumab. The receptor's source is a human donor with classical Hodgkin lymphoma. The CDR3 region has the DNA TGTGCCATCTCACGGGCAGAGGGAAACACCATATATTTT. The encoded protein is CAISRAEGNTIYF.